These T cell receptor beta chains were read from a single sample in a study of T cell responses to AZD1222 COVID-19 vaccine. The protocol was immunoSEQ multiplex PCR, while the TCRdb copy is restricted to in-frame clones and leaves out a portion. The sample has 150,000 to 200,000 clones, 90% to 95% seen once. Specimen: peripheral blood, collected on day 0 of AZD1222 vaccination. The source is an adult in good health. CDR3s include the opening cysteine and the closing phenylalanine or tryptophan. The D gene is left open where the match is weak. Size values are once, few and many counts, or a class for expanded clones, and some rows have none.

D gene	clone size	J gene	V gene	CDR3 DNA	CDR3 protein
-	-	TRBJ2-2	TRBV9	TGTGCCAGCAGCGTAGGATTCAGGGGTAGGGGAACCGGGGAGCTGTTTTTT	CASSVGFRGRGTGELFF
TRBD1	-	TRBJ2-2	TRBV13	TGTGCCAGCAGCTCCACCAGGGACAGTTGGAACACCGGGGAGCTGTTTTTT	CASSSTRDSWNTGELFF
TRBD1	-	TRBJ2-7	TRBV7-2	TGTGCCAGCAGTCGACAGGGGGCGCGGCACGAGCAGTACTTC	CASSRQGARHEQYF
-	once	TRBJ1-1	TRBV19	TGTGCCAGTAGTATAGGGACGAACACTGAAGCTTTCTTT	CASSIGTNTEAFF
-	-	TRBJ2-3	TRBV18	TGTGCCAGCTCACCCCGGGGATCGACAGATACGCAGTATTTT	CASSPRGSTDTQYF
-	few	TRBJ1-5	TRBV29-1	TGCAGCGTTTGGTCGGGGGCTGGTCAGCCCCAGCATTTT	CSVWSGAGQPQHF
TRBD1	-	TRBJ2-7	TRBV4-1	TGCGCCAGCAGCCATGGGGACAGGGGACCCACCTACGAGCAGTACTTC	CASSHGDRGPTYEQYF
TRBD2	-	TRBJ2-1	TRBV19	TGTGCCAGTAGCCCCGGGACTAGGCGCTCCTACAATGAGCAGTTCTTC	CASSPGTRRSYNEQFF
-	once	TRBJ2-2	TRBV19	TGTGCCAGTAGTATCGGGGGCCTTAACACCGGGGAGCTGTTTTTT	CASSIGGLNTGELFF
-	-	TRBJ2-6	TRBV10-3	TGTGCCATCAGTGAGGTCAGTAGGCCCTCTGGGGCCAACGTCCTGACTTTC	CAISEVSRPSGANVLTF
-	-	TRBJ1-6	TRBV2	TGTGCCAGCAGTGAAGCCTTAAGCCATTCACCCCTCCACTTT	CASSEALSHSPLHF
-	once	TRBJ2-1	TRBV5-8	TGTGCCAGCAGCTTAAGGGAGAAGTTCTTC	CASSLREKFF
TRBD2	-	TRBJ2-3	TRBV3-1/TRBV3-2	TGTGCCAGCAGCCTCGGACTAGGCACAGATACGCAGTATTTT	CASSLGLGTDTQYF
-	-	TRBJ2-7	TRBV3-1/TRBV3-2	TGTGCCAGCAGCCAAGCGTGGGGTGGCGAGCAGTACTTC	CASSQAWGGEQYF
-	-	TRBJ2-7	TRBV6-5	TGTGCCAGCACCCCGAGTAAGGTCTACGAGCAGTACTTC	CASTPSKVYEQYF
-	-	TRBJ2-1	TRBV24-1	TGTGCCACCAGTGATTTATTAGGGGCTGAGCAGTTCTTC	CATSDLLGAEQFF
-	-	TRBJ1-4	TRBV9	TGTGCCAGCAGCCCCACGGACGCAGGTCGTGAAAAACTGTTTTTT	CASSPTDAGREKLFF
TRBD1	-	TRBJ2-2	TRBV29-1	TGCAGCGTTGGGCAGGGGGCCACCGGGGAGCTGTTTTTT	CSVGQGATGELFF
-	-	TRBJ1-4	TRBV5-1	TGCGCCAGCAGCTTGGTAACAGAGGAAAAACTGTTTTTT	CASSLVTEEKLFF
TRBD1	few	TRBJ2-7	TRBV10-3	TGTGCCATCAGTCAACTCGACAGGGGGGGGCATGGGGAGCAGTACTTC	CAISQLDRGGHGEQYF
TRBD1	-	TRBJ1-4	TRBV6-5	TGTGCCAGCAGATTAGACGGGACAGTGGGTGAAAAACTGTTTTTT	CASRLDGTVGEKLFF
-	-	TRBJ2-7	TRBV28	TGTGCCAGCATTGATACAGGTCCCTACGAGCAGTACTTC	CASIDTGPYEQYF
-	-	TRBJ1-2	TRBV10-3	TGTGCCATCTGGGGCAGTCAGGGTCCTGGCTACACCTTC	CAIWGSQGPGYTF
-	-	TRBJ1-1	TRBV10-3	TGTGCCATCAGTGAGTCAAGAGGTGAAGCTTTCTTT	CAISESRGEAFF
-	-	TRBJ2-3	TRBV5-1	TGCGCCAGCAGCTTTTTCCGTAATCCAGATACGCAGTATTTT	CASSFFRNPDTQYF
TRBD2	-	TRBJ2-5	TRBV11-2	TGTGCCAGCAGCCCCCCGGGACTAGCGAAAAGAGAGACCCAGTACTTC	CASSPPGLAKRETQYF
TRBD2	-	TRBJ2-1	TRBV7-3	TGTGCCAGCAGCTCTTACCCCGGACTAGCGGGAGTTGGTGAGCAGTTCTTC	CASSSYPGLAGVGEQFF
TRBD2	-	TRBJ2-5	TRBV7-8	TGTGCCAGCAGCTTAGGTTACGGGAGGGCCGAAGAGACCCAGTACTTC	CASSLGYGRAEETQYF
-	-	TRBJ2-4	TRBV12-3/TRBV12-4	TGTGCCAGCAGTGCTGGACGGTGGGGCATTCAGTACTTC	CASSAGRWGIQYF
-	-	TRBJ1-5	TRBV13	TGTGCCAGCAGCATCGGTAGCAATCAGCCCCAGCATTTT	CASSIGSNQPQHF
-	-	TRBJ1-5	TRBV24-1	TGTGCCACCTCCTCGGTGGGGCCGCATCAGCCCCAGCATTTT	CATSSVGPHQPQHF
TRBD1	once	TRBJ2-3	TRBV2	TGTGCCAGCAGAGGACAGGCCAGAGATACGCAGTATTTT	CASRGQARDTQYF
-	once	TRBJ1-2	TRBV7-8	TGTGCCAGCAGCTACCCCTCGCTCTATGGCTACACCTTC	CASSYPSLYGYTF
TRBD2	-	TRBJ2-7	TRBV19	TGTGCCAGTAGTATCGGGCGGGGGTTCTACGAGCAGTACTTC	CASSIGRGFYEQYF
TRBD2	-	TRBJ2-7	TRBV10-3	TGTGCCATCAGTGAGGGACTAGCGGGAGGGCCGAGCGAGCAGTACTTC	CAISEGLAGGPSEQYF
-	-	TRBJ2-3	TRBV28	TGTGCCAGCAGTTCGATTACAGGGAGTGGAGATACGCAGTATTTT	CASSSITGSGDTQYF
-	-	TRBJ1-1	TRBV27	TGTGCCAGCAGTTTATCGACAGACTATGAAGCTTTCTTT	CASSLSTDYEAFF
TRBD2	-	TRBJ2-1	TRBV24-1	TGTGCCACCAGCGGTCCCGGGACTAGCGGGGTTGAGCAGTTCTTC	CATSGPGTSGVEQFF
TRBD1	-	TRBJ2-7	TRBV24-1	TGTGCCACCAGTGGCGCCGGGACAGGGGGCTTCTACGAGCAGTACTTC	CATSGAGTGGFYEQYF
-	few	TRBJ1-1	TRBV6-5	TGTGCCAGCAGTCCCAAGACTTGGTCCGCTGAAGCTTTCTTT	CASSPKTWSAEAFF
TRBD1	-	TRBJ2-7	TRBV7-2	TGTGCCAGCAGCTCGGGGACAGGGCCCTACGAGCAGTACTTC	CASSSGTGPYEQYF
-	-	TRBJ1-1	TRBV7-8	TGTGCCAGCCGACCCGACCATAACACTGAAGCTTTCTTT	CASRPDHNTEAFF
TRBD1	-	TRBJ1-4	TRBV6-5	TGTGCCAGCGAGGACAGGTTTAATGAAAAACTGTTTTTT	CASEDRFNEKLFF
TRBD2	-	TRBJ2-1	TRBV6-2/TRBV6-3	TGTGCCAGCAGTTTTCAACTAGCGGGTTTCAATGAGCAGTTCTTC	CASSFQLAGFNEQFF